A selection of T cell receptor beta chains follows, all from one sample in a study of molecular identifiers for immune sequencing clone quantification. Using its own MiXCR run on the PCR reads, TCRdb lists one record per CDR3 protein. Of about 98,000 distinct CDR3 sequences in the sample, about a third were seen once. The sample comprised naive CD8+ T cells from blood, with Jurkat cell RNA spiked in. The receptors shown here come from a human donor in good health. Some libraries in this study had Jurkat cell RNA spiked in. The CDR3 runs from the conserved cysteine through the conserved F or W. D genes are given only for firm matches. Clone size appears in some rows only: once, few, many, or a class for an expanded clone.

j_call: TRBJ2-1
d_call: TRBD2
clone_size: -
v_call: TRBV28
cdr3_aa: CASSLLAGGDNEQFF
cdr3_nt: TGTGCCAGCAGTTTACTAGCGGGAGGAGACAATGAGCAGTTCTTC

j_call: TRBJ2-1
d_call: TRBD2
clone_size: few
v_call: TRBV2
cdr3_aa: CASSDGGLLTSGYVVNEQFF
cdr3_nt: TGTGCCAGCAGCGACGGGGGGCTATTGACTAGCGGGTATGTTGTTAATGAGCAGTTCTTC

j_call: TRBJ2-3
d_call: -
clone_size: -
v_call: TRBV10-1
cdr3_aa: CASSEWSGPTDTQYF
cdr3_nt: TGCGCCAGCAGTGAGTGGAGTGGACCCACAGATACGCAGTATTTT

j_call: TRBJ1-5
d_call: -
clone_size: once
v_call: TRBV27
cdr3_aa: CASSPRQDDHSNQPQHF
cdr3_nt: TGTGCCAGCAGTCCTCGACAGGATGATCATAGCAATCAGCCCCAGCATTTT

j_call: TRBJ2-3
d_call: -
clone_size: -
v_call: TRBV13
cdr3_aa: CASSRDSLDTQYF
cdr3_nt: TGTGCCAGCAGTCGGGACTCCCTGGATACGCAGTATTTT

j_call: TRBJ1-2
d_call: -
clone_size: few
v_call: TRBV2
cdr3_aa: CASMGRSGYTF
cdr3_nt: TGTGCCAGCATGGGTCGTTCTGGCTACACCTTC

j_call: TRBJ2-3
d_call: -
clone_size: many
v_call: TRBV4-1
cdr3_aa: CASSQGATDTQYF
cdr3_nt: TGCGCCAGCAGCCAGGGAGCAACAGATACGCAGTATTTT

j_call: TRBJ1-3
d_call: -
clone_size: few
v_call: TRBV7-8
cdr3_aa: CASSLAPRSGNTIYF
cdr3_nt: TGTGCCAGCAGCTTAGCCCCGCGCTCTGGAAACACCATATATTTT

j_call: TRBJ2-7
d_call: TRBD1
clone_size: few
v_call: TRBV11-1
cdr3_aa: CASSSGQSSYEQYF
cdr3_nt: TGTGCCAGCAGCTCGGGACAGAGCTCCTACGAGCAGTACTTC

j_call: TRBJ2-3
d_call: -
clone_size: many
v_call: TRBV13
cdr3_aa: CASSSRLGSTDTQYF
cdr3_nt: TGTGCCAGCAGCTCGAGACTAGGGAGCACAGATACGCAGTATTTT

j_call: TRBJ1-1
d_call: TRBD1
clone_size: few
v_call: TRBV28
cdr3_aa: CASSLYRGTEAFF
cdr3_nt: TGTGCCAGCAGTTTATACAGGGGAACTGAAGCTTTCTTT

j_call: TRBJ2-7
d_call: -
clone_size: -
v_call: TRBV12-3/TRBV12-4
cdr3_aa: CASSTSGTSYEQYF
cdr3_nt: TGTGCCAGCAGTACCTCCGGGACGTCCTACGAGCAGTACTTC

j_call: TRBJ2-3
d_call: TRBD1
clone_size: many
v_call: TRBV5-6
cdr3_aa: CASSLPDGTEFFGTQYF
cdr3_nt: TGTGCCAGCAGCTTGCCTGACGGGACAGAATTTTTTGGTACGCAGTATTTT

j_call: TRBJ2-7
d_call: TRBD1
clone_size: -
v_call: TRBV27
cdr3_aa: CASSLSTGGLAFEQYF
cdr3_nt: TGTGCCAGCAGTTTATCGACAGGGGGCCTGGCCTTCGAGCAGTACTTC

j_call: TRBJ2-7
d_call: -
clone_size: -
v_call: TRBV11-2
cdr3_aa: CASSPPGLGSYEQYF
cdr3_nt: TGTGCCAGCAGCCCACCAGGGTTAGGGTCCTACGAGCAGTACTTC

j_call: TRBJ2-7
d_call: -
clone_size: -
v_call: TRBV19
cdr3_aa: CASSAGHTYEQYF
cdr3_nt: TGTGCCAGTAGTGCGGGACACACCTACGAGCAGTACTTC

j_call: TRBJ1-5
d_call: -
clone_size: few
v_call: TRBV28
cdr3_aa: CASSWGNQPQHF
cdr3_nt: TGTGCCAGCAGTTGGGGCAATCAGCCCCAGCATTTT